Below are 30 T cell receptor beta chains sequenced from a single sample in a study of blood T cell repertoires in COVID-19. The table came from immunoSEQ multiplex PCR; TCRdb's copy has only in-frame clones and leaves some out. The repertoire includes 95,000 to 150,000 clones, around 88% of them detected once, and about 1% sits in the top ten. Sequencing input: peripheral blood. The receptors here all came from a woman aged 50 to 65 with active or convalescent COVID-19.

The gene calls are TRBV3-1 (or the pseudogene TRBV3-2) and TRBJ1-5; TRBD1 aligns across 7 bases. The CDR3 is 19 residues long. Germline V gene data show CDR1 as LGHDT and CDR2 as YNNKEL (reference sequence). Losses at the gene ends were 2 bases for V and 0 bases for J; bases not matched to a gene: 13. The CDR3 region has the DNA TGTGCCAGCAGCCAATTATTAAGGGACAGCGAATATAGCAATCAGCCCCAGCATTTT. It yields the protein CASSQLLRDSEYSNQPQHF.

This clone came up once. The chain couples TRBV20-1 to TRBJ2-5; 7 bases agree with TRBD1. V was clipped by 6 bases and J by 5 bases; unmatched bases: 3. This CDR3 is 11 amino acids long. Germline CDR1 reads DFQATT; CDR2 reads SNEGSKA (reference sequence). This CDR3 is CSADRAETQYF. In nucleotides, the CDR3 is TGCAGTGCAGACAGGGCGGAGACCCAGTACTTC.

This chain connects TRBV19 to TRBJ2-3, with D possibly TRBD1 on 5 matching bases. V lost 6 bases and J lost 2, with 9 bases in between. The germline CDR1 and CDR2 sequences are LNHDA and SQIVND (reference sequence). This CDR3 contains 13 residues. In nucleotides, the CDR3 is TGTGCCAGTAGCCGACAGTTCACAGATACGCAGTATTTT. Translation: CASSRQFTDTQYF.

In this sample, this clone turned up once. The CDR3 nucleotides are TGTGCCAGCTCACCATCTAACAGGCCGAATGAAAAACTGTTTTTT. Translation gives CASSPSNRPNEKLFF. This rearrangement joins TRBV18 to TRBJ1-4, with D perhaps TRBD1 (5 bases). This CDR3 is 15 amino acids long. The germline CDR1 and CDR2 sequences are KGHSH and LQKENI. V lost 2 bases, J lost 5 bases, and 12 bases lay in between.

This clone was recorded a few times. The chain links TRBV4-2 to TRBJ1-4; TRBD1 aligns across 7 bases. CDR3 length: 16 residues. Germline CDR1 is LGHNA and CDR2 is YNFKEQ. V lost 0 bases and J lost 5; bases outside the gene matches: 6. The CDR3 spells CASSQDLGRGNEKLFF. CDR3 nucleotide sequence: TGTGCCAGCAGCCAAGATCTCGGCAGGGGGAATGAAAAACTGTTTTTT.

V usage is TRBV7-2 and J usage is TRBJ2-4; D gene ambiguous. Germline V gene data show CDR1 as SGHTA and CDR2 as FQGNSA. The CDR3 has 14 amino acids. With 3 bases removed from V and 5 bases from J, the gap between germline ends came to 11 bases. CDR3 sequence (DNA): TGTGCCAGCAGCTTTTCCATAGTTGAAAACATTCAGTACTTC. Protein: CASSFSIVENIQYF.

V and J are TRBV20-1 and TRBJ1-2; tentatively, D is TRBD1 (5 bases). V lost 3 bases to trimming and J lost 5 bases, with 13 bases between them. This CDR3 has 13 amino acids. CDR1 DFQATT and CDR2 SNEGSKA come from the germline V gene (reference sequence). CDR3 sequence reads: CSASFQGQYGYTF. CDR3 DNA sequence: TGCAGTGCTAGTTTTCAGGGTCAGTATGGCTACACCTTC.

This clone has a single count. The chain couples TRBV20-1 to TRBJ2-5, with unresolved D. This CDR3 spans 11 amino acids. Per germline, CDR1 DFQATT and CDR2 SNEGSKA (reference sequence). Trimming shortened V by 2 bases and J by 4 bases, and 5 bases separated the two germline ends. The CDR3 sequence is CSARQSETQYF. DNA for the CDR3: TGCAGTGCTAGACAATCAGAGACCCAGTACTTC.

The chain links TRBV19 to TRBJ1-5; weak D call: TRBD1 (6 bases). The CDR3 sequence is 16 residues long. The V gene's germline CDR1 is LNHDA and CDR2 SQIVND (reference sequence). Trimming took off 4 bases at V and 0 bases at J, with 13 bases between the two ends. CDR3 protein: CASSREGTHSNQPQHF. In DNA form, the CDR3 reads TGTGCCAGTAGTAGAGAAGGGACACATAGCAATCAGCCCCAGCATTTT.

The CDR3 DNA is TGTGCCAGCAGTGCCTACAGGGGGGAAACCCTCCACTTT. Translated, it gives CASSAYRGETLHF. The chain uses TRBV27 and TRBJ1-6, with 8 bases identical to TRBD1. Per germline, CDR1 MNHEY and CDR2 SMNVEV (reference sequence). This CDR3 contains 13 residues. With V trimmed by 5 bases and J by 14 bases, 8 bases remained unmatched.

As to this clone: The junction departs from the called germline gene at one end, perhaps through a read error. This chain uses TRBV7-7 with TRBJ1-1, with a weak D call TRBD1 (5 bases). CDR3 size: 14 residues. CDR1 and CDR2 (germline): SSHAT, FNYEAQ (reference sequence). The CDR3 bases are TGTGCTAGCAGCCTCGGTGGGGCGCGTACTGAAGCTTTCTTT. Its translation is CASSLGGARTEAFF.

This sequence joins TRBV5-6 and TRBJ2-7, with 8 bases matching TRBD1. CDR3 length: 18 amino acids. Germline CDR1 SGHDT, CDR2 YYEEEE. With V trimmed by 2 bases and J by 4 bases, 17 bases remained unmatched. CDR3 nucleotides: TGTGCCAGCAGCTTCGGCCGATTGGGACAGGAAATTTCTTACGAGCAGTACTTC. Translating it yields CASSFGRLGQEISYEQYF.

The chain couples TRBV3-1 (or the pseudogene TRBV3-2) to TRBJ1-5; D might be TRBD1 (6 bases). Germline V gene sequence: CDR1 LGHDT, CDR2 YNNKEL (reference sequence). Trimming stripped 0 bases from V and 7 bases from J, with 13 bases between. This CDR3 comprises 15 residues. In nucleotides, the CDR3 is TGTGCCAGCAGCCAAGATCTGGGGGCTGCACAGCCCCAGCATTTT. Its translation: CASSQDLGAAQPQHF.

V is TRBV10-3 and J is TRBJ1-5; a possible D gene is TRBD1 (5 bases). There are 13 residues in the CDR3. V was shortened by 7 bases and J by 3 bases, with 10 bases between the two germline ends. The germline CDR1 and CDR2 sequences are ENHRY and SYGVKD. CDR3 in amino acids: CAINQGSNQPQHF. In nucleotides, the CDR3 is TGTGCCATCAACCAGGGCTCCAATCAGCCCCAGCATTTT.

The chain joins TRBV19 to TRBJ2-2, with TRBD2 matching over 11 bases. V shed 4 bases and J 5 bases; nucleotides not matched to a gene: 3. This CDR3 comprises 15 residues. Germline CDR1 reads LNHDA; CDR2 reads SQIVND (reference sequence). CDR3 DNA sequence: TGTGCCAGTAGTACTCGGACTAGCGGGACCGGGGAGCTGTTTTTT. It translates to CASSTRTSGTGELFF.

This chain uses TRBV14 with TRBJ1-2; D ambiguous. Germline lookup yields CDR1 SGHDN and CDR2 FVKESK. Trimming stripped 3 bases from V and 2 bases from J, with 13 bases between. The CDR3 runs 15 residues. This chain's CDR3 is CASSQSVLGNYGYTF. DNA of the CDR3: TGTGCCAGCAGCCAGAGCGTACTTGGGAACTATGGCTACACCTTC.

This chain connects TRBV7-7 to TRBJ2-2; 10 positions match TRBD2. Germline CDR1 SSHAT, CDR2 FNYEAQ (reference sequence). This CDR3 contains 15 residues. CDR3 loop: CASRPSGGNTGELFF. The CDR3 DNA sequence: TGTGCTAGCCGACCTAGCGGGGGAAACACCGGGGAGCTGTTTTTT. The variable domain in full, completed from reference TRBV7-7 and TRBJ2-2, reads GAGVSQSPRYKVTKRGQDVTLRCDPISSHATLYWYQQALGQGPEFLTYFNYEAQPDKSGLPSDRFSAERPEGSISTLTIQRTEQRDSAMYRCASRPSGGNTGELFFGEGSRLTVL.

The chain is built from TRBV9 and TRBJ1-3; no clear D gene. The CDR3 consists of 20 residues. In germline, CDR1 is SGDLS, CDR2 YYNGEE. Trimming took 0 bases from V and 4 from J, leaving 26 bases between them. This chain's CDR3 is CASSVATASGVSLEGNTIYF. CDR3 coding DNA: TGTGCCAGCAGCGTAGCTACGGCCTCCGGGGTTAGTTTAGAGGGAAACACCATATATTTT. Complete variable domain (other parts from reference TRBV9 and TRBJ1-3): DSGVTQTPKHLITATGQRVTLRCSPRSGDLSVYWYQQSLDQGLQFLIQYYNGEERAKGNILERFSAQQFPDLHSELNLSSLELGDSALYFCASSVATASGVSLEGNTIYFGEGSWLTVV.

The chain carries TRBV14 and TRBJ2-3; TRBD2 matches at 8 bases. The CDR3 consists of 13 residues. Germline V lookup: CDR1 SGHDN, CDR2 FVKESK. The ends lost 3 bases at V and 8 bases at J; junction bases unmatched: 4. The CDR3 DNA is TGTGCCAGCAGCCAGGCCCGGGAGGGTACGCAGTATTTT. It specifies CASSQAREGTQYF.

CDR3 region: CASSASGLAGGRSGELFF. As DNA, the CDR3 is TGTGCCAGCAGCGCTTCAGGACTAGCGGGAGGTCGTTCCGGGGAGCTGTTTTTT. V usage is TRBV7-2 and J usage is TRBJ2-2, with 14 bases that match TRBD2. Germline V gene sequence: CDR1 SGHTA, CDR2 FQGNSA. This CDR3 region has 18 residues. V was clipped by 5 bases and J by 6 bases; unmatched bases: 11.

The V gene is TRBV7-8, the J gene TRBJ2-3; unclear D gene. CDR1 and CDR2 (germline): SGHVS, FQNEAQ. This CDR3 is 11 amino acids long. V was cut by 3 bases and J by 6 bases, with 4 bases left in between. The CDR3 sequence is CASSFSDTQYF. CDR3 in DNA: TGTGCCAGCAGCTTCTCGGATACGCAGTATTTT. The full variable domain, rest sourced from reference TRBV7-8 and TRBJ2-3, is GAGVSQSPRYKVAKRGQDVALRCDPISGHVSLFWYQQALGQGPEFLTYFQNEAQLDKSGLPSDRFFAERPEGSVSTLKIQRTQQEDSAVYLCASSFSDTQYFGPGTRLTVL.

The gene calls are TRBV6-2 or TRBV6-3 and TRBJ2-7; TRBD2 matches at 10 bases. The CDR3 totals 16 residues. Germline-derived CDR1 and CDR2 are MNHEY and SVGEGT. V shed 6 bases, J shed 6 bases, and the junction held 14 bases outside the gene matches. CDR3 sequence reads: CASSSLEASGRGEQYF. CDR3 nucleotides: TGTGCCAGCAGCTCCCTTGAAGCTAGCGGGAGAGGCGAGCAGTACTTC.

The rearrangement joins TRBV28 to TRBJ1-1; tentative D call: TRBD1 (5 bases). Germline loops: CDR1 MDHEN, CDR2 SYDVKM. The CDR3 totals 13 residues. Trimming removed 6 bases at V and 2 bases at J, with 10 bases between. The chain's CDR3 is CASSQGINTEAFF. For the CDR3, the DNA is TGTGCCAGCAGCCAGGGTATAAACACTGAAGCTTTCTTT.

The V and J genes are TRBV12-3 or TRBV12-4 and TRBJ1-5; D uncertain. This CDR3 is 13 amino acids long. Deletions cut 4 bases from V and 9 bases from J, with 13 bases between. CDR3 loop: CASSWGGARPQHF. The CDR3 nucleotides read TGTGCCAGCAGTTGGGGAGGCGCCCGGCCCCAGCATTTT.

This chain joins TRBV19 and TRBJ1-1; perhaps TRBD1 as D (6 bases). The V gene's germline CDR1 is LNHDA and CDR2 SQIVND (reference sequence). The ends were cut back, 3 bases at V and 1 base at J, with 15 bases in the middle. CDR3 length: 16 amino acids. The CDR3 here is CASSMGRGQTNTEAFF. As DNA, the CDR3 is TGTGCCAGTAGTATGGGGCGGGGGCAGACGAACACTGAAGCTTTCTTT.

The chain carries TRBV6-6 and TRBJ2-2; D might be TRBD1 (6 bases). The CDR3 contains 15 residues. Germline V gene lookup returns CDR1 MNHNY and CDR2 SVGAGI (reference sequence). V was shortened by 6 bases and J by 3 bases, with 14 bases between the two germline ends. DNA of the CDR3: TGTGCCAGCAGAAACAGGGCAGGGGACACCGGGGAGCTGTTTTTT. Protein: CASRNRAGDTGELFF.

The rearrangement links TRBV10-3 to TRBJ1-1; 7 nucleotides agree with TRBD1. The CDR3 is 14 residues long. Losses at the gene ends were 6 bases for V and 1 base for J; bases not matched to a gene: 5. Germline CDR1 is ENHRY and CDR2 is SYGVKD. The CDR3 DNA sequence: TGTGCCATCAGCAACAGGGGAGGGAACACTGAAGCTTTCTTT. Its protein is CAISNRGGNTEAFF.

This clone appeared a single time. The genes are TRBV18 and TRBJ2-7; TRBD2 might be the D (6 bases). Germline V CDR1 and CDR2: KGHSH, LQKENI. The CDR3 contains 14 residues. V was cut by 4 bases and J by 7 bases, with 17 bases left in between. The DNA of the CDR3 is TGTGCCAGCTCACTCGACAGCCCTGGGGGGGAGCAGTACTTC. Protein sequence: CASSLDSPGGEQYF.

The chain couples TRBV6-5 to TRBJ2-7; 7 bases are a match to TRBD2. Germline V lookup: CDR1 MNHEY, CDR2 SVGAGI. The CDR3 is made up of 13 amino acids. V trimming: 5 bases; J trimming: 1 base; junction bases outside the gene matches: 2. This CDR3 reads CASSLAASYEQYF. The CDR3 DNA reads TGTGCCAGCAGTCTAGCGGCTTCCTACGAGCAGTACTTC.

V and J are TRBV5-5 and TRBJ2-1; 9 bases agree with TRBD2. The CDR3 has 16 residues. Germline assignment: CDR1 SGHKS and CDR2 YYEKEE (reference sequence). The V gene end was trimmed by 8 bases and the J gene end by 9 bases; junction bases not matched to a gene: 18. The CDR3 loop reads CASQLSISGSVREQFF. CDR3 nucleotide sequence: TGTGCCAGTCAGCTTAGTATTAGCGGGAGCGTGCGTGAGCAGTTCTTC.